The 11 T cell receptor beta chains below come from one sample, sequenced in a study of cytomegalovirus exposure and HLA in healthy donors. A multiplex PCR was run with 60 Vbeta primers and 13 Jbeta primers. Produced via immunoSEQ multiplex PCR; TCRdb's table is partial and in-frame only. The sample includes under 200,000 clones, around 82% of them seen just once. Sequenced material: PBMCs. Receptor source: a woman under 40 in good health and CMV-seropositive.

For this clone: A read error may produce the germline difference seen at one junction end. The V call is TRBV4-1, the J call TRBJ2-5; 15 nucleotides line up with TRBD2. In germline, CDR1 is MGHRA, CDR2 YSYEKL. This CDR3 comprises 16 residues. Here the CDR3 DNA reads TGCGCCAGCAGTCAAGAAGGACTAGCGGGGGGGGAGACCCAGTACTTC. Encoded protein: CASSQEGLAGGETQYF.

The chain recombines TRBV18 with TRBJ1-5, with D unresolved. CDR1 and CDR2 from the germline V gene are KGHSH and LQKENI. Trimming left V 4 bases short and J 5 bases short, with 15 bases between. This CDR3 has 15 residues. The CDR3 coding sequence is TGTGCCAGCTCACTTATTGGTCCAGCGGATCAGCCCCAGCATTTT. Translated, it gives CASSLIGPADQPQHF.

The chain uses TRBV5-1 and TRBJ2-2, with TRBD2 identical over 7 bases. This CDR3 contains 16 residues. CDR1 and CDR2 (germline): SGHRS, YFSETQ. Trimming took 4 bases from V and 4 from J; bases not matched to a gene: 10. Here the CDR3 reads CASSLTLAVGTGELFF. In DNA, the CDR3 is TGCGCCAGCAGCCTTACCCTAGCGGTGGGCACCGGGGAGCTGTTTTTT.

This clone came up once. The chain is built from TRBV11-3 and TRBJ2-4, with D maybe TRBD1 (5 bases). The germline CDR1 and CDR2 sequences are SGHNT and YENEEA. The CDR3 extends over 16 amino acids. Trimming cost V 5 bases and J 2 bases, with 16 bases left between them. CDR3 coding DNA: TGTGCCAGCAGCAACCCTGGTGGGGCGACCAAAAACATTCAGTACTTC. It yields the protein CASSNPGGATKNIQYF.

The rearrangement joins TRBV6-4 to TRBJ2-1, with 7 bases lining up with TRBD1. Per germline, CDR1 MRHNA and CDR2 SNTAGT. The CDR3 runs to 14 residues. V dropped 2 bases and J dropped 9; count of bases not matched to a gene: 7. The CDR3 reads CASSDGQEYGEQFF. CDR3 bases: TGTGCCAGCAGTGACGGACAGGAATATGGTGAGCAGTTCTTC.

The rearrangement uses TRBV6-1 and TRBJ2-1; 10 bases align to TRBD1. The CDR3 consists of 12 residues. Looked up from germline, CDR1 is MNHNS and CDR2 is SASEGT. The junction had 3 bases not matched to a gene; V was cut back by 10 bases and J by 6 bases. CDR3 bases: TGTGCCAACCGGGACAGGGGCAATGAGCAGTTCTTC. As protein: CANRDRGNEQFF.

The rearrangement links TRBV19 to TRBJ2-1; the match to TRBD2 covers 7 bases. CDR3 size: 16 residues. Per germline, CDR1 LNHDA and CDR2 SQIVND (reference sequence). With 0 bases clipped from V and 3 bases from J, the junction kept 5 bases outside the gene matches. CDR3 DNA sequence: TGTGCCAGTAGTATAGATCTGGGGGGGGTCTACAATGAGCAGTTCTTC. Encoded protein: CASSIDLGGVYNEQFF.

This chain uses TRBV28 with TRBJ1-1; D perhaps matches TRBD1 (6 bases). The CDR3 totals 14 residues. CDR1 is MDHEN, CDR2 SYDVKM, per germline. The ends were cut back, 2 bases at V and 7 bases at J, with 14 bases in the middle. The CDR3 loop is CASSLPIGGFEAFF. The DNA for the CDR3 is TGTGCCAGCAGTTTACCAATAGGGGGTTTTGAAGCTTTCTTT.

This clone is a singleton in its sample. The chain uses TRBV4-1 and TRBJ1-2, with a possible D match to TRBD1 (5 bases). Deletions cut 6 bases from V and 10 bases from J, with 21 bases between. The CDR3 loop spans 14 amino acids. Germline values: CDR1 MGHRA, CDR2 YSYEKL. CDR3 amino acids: CASRRAGDLGDYTF. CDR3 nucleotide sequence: TGCGCCAGCAGGCGCGCGGGGGACCTTGGTGACTACACCTTC.

The CDR3 loop is CASSQDPGLDTDTQYF. CDR3 bases: TGTGCCAGCAGCCAAGATCCAGGGTTGGACACAGATACGCAGTATTTT. The chain is built from TRBV4-2 and TRBJ2-3; tentative D call: TRBD1 (5 bases). This CDR3 contains 16 residues. Germline V gives CDR1 LGHNA, CDR2 YNFKEQ. Trimming took off 0 bases at V and 2 bases at J, with 12 bases between the two ends.

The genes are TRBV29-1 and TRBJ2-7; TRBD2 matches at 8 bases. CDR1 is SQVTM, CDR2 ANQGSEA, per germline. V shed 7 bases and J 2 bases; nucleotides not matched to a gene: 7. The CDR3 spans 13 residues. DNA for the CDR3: TGCAGCGCCACTATCGGGGGGGCCTACGAGCAGTACTTC. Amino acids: CSATIGGAYEQYF.